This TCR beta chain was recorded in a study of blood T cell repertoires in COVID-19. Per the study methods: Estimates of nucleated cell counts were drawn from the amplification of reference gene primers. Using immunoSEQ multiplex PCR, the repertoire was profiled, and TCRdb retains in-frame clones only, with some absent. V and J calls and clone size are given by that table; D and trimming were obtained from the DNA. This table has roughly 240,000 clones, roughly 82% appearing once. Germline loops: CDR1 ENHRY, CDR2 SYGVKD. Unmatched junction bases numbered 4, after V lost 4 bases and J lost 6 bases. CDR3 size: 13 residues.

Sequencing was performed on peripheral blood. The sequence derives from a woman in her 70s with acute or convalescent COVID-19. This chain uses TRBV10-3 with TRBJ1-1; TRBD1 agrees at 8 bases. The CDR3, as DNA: TGTGCCATCAGTGCGCAACAGGGGGCTGAAGCTTTCTTT. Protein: CAISAQQGAEAFF.